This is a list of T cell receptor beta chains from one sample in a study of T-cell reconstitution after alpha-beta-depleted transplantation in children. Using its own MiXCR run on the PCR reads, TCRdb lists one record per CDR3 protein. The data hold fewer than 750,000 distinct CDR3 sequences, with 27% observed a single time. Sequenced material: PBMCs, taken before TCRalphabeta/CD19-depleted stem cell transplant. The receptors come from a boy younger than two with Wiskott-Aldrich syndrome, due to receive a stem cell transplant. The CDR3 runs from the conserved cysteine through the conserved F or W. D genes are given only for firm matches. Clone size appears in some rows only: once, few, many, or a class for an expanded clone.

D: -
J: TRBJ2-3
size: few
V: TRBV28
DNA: TGTGCCAGCAGTGTCAATACAGATACGCAGTATTTT
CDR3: CASSVNTDTQYF

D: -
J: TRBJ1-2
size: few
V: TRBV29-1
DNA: TGCAGCGACTTGTGGGGGGGGGATGGCTACACCTTC
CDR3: CSDLWGGDGYTF

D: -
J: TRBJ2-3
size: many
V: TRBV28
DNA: TGTGCCAGCAGTTTACACCGGGTCACAGATACGCAGTATTTT
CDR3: CASSLHRVTDTQYF

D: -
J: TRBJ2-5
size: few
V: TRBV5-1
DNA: TGCGCCAGCAGCTCCCGAGGTCTAGACCAAGAGACCCAGTACTTC
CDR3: CASSSRGLDQETQYF

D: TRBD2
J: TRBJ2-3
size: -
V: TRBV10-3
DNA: TGTGCCATCAGGGACCGGACTAGCGGGAGAACAGATACGCAGTATTTT
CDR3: CAIRDRTSGRTDTQYF

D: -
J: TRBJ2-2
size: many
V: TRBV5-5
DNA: TGTGCCAGCAGCTTGGCGGGAAGGACCGGGGAGCTGTTTTTT
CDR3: CASSLAGRTGELFF

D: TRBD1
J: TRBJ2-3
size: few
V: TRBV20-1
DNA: TGCAGTGCTAGAGAAGGGTATGGCGGACAGGGAACAGATACGCAGTATTTT
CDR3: CSAREGYGGQGTDTQYF

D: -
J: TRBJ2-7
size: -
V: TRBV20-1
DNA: TGCAGTGCTAGAGATCGTCGGGCTCTATCCTACGAGCAGTACTTC
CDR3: CSARDRRALSYEQYF

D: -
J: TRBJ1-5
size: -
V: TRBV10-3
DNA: TGTGCCATCAGTGAGGGCAGGGACCAGCCCCAGCATTTT
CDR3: CAISEGRDQPQHF

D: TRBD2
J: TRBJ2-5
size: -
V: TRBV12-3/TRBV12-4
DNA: TGTGCCAGCAGAAAAAGGAGCGGGAGCTGGGAGACCCAGTACTTC
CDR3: CASRKRSGSWETQYF

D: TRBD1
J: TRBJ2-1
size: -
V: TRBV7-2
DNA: TGTGCCAGCAGCTGGAAGGGGGCAGGCTCAGGTGAGCAGTTCTTC
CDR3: CASSWKGAGSGEQFF

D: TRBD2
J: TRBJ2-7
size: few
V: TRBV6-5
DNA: TGTGCCAGCAGTTACTCCCGGGGGACTAGCGGCTTCTACGAGCAGTACTTC
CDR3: CASSYSRGTSGFYEQYF

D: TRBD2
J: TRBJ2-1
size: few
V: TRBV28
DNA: TGTGCCAGCAGTTCCTGGACTAGCGCGAATGAGCAGTTCTTC
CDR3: CASSSWTSANEQFF

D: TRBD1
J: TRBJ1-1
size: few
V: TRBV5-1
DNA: TGCGCCAGCAGCCGTCGACAGGGCGCTAAGATGAACACTGAAGCTTTCTTT
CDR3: CASSRRQGAKMNTEAFF

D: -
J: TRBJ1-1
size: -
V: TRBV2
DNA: TGTGCCAGCAGCGTTATGAACACTGAAGCTTTCTTT
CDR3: CASSVMNTEAFF

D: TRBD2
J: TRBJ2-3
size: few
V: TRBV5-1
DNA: TGCGCCAGCAGCTTGACTAGCGGGAGTGGTACGCAGTATTTT
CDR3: CASSLTSGSGTQYF